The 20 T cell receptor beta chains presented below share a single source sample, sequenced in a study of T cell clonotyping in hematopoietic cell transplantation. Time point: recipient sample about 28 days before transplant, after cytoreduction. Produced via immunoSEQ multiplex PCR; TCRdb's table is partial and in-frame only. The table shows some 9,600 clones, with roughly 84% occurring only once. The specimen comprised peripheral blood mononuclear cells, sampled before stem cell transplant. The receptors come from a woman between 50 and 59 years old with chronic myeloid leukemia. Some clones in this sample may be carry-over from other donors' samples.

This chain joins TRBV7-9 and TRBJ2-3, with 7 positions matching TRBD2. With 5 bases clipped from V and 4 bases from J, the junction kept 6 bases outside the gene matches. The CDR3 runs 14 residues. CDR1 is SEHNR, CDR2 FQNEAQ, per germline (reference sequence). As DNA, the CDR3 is TGTGCCAGCAGCCGTCGGACTAGTGCAGATACGCAGTATTTT. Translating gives CASSRRTSADTQYF.

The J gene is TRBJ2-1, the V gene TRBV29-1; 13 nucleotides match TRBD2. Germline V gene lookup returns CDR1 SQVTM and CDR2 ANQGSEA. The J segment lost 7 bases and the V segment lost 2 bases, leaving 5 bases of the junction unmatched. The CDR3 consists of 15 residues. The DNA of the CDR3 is TGCAGCGTTGAATTTGGACTAGCGGGAGCAAATGAGCAGTTCTTC. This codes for CSVEFGLAGANEQFF.

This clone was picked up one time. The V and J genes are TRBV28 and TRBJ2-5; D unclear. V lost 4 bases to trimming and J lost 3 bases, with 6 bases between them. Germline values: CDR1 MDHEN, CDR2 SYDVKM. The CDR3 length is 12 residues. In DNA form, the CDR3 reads TGTGCCAGCAGTTCTCGGGAAGAGACCCAGTACTTC. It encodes CASSSREETQYF.

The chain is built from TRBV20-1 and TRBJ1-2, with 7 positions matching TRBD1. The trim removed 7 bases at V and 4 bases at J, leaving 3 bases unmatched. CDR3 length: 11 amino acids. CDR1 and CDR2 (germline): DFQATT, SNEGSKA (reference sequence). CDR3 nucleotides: TGCAGTGGGACAGGAGGCTATGGCTACACCTTC. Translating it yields CSGTGGYGYTF.

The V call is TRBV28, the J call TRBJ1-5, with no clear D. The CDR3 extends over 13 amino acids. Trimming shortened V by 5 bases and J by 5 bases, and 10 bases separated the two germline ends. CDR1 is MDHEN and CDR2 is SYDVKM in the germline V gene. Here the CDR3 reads CASSPPLDQPQHF. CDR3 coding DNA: TGTGCCAGCAGTCCGCCCTTGGATCAGCCCCAGCATTTT.

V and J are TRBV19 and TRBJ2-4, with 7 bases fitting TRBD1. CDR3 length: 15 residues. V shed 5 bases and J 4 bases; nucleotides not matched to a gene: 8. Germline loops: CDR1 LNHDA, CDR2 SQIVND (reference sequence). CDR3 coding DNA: TGTGCCAGTAGTGGCCGGGACAGTGCTAAAAACATTCAGTACTTC. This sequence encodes CASSGRDSAKNIQYF.

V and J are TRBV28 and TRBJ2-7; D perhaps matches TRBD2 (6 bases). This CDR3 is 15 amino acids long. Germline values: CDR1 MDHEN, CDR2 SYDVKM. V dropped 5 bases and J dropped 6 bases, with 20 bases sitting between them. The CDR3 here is CASSPRGGARTEQYF. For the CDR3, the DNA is TGTGCCAGCAGTCCGAGGGGAGGCGCTAGAACCGAGCAGTACTTC.

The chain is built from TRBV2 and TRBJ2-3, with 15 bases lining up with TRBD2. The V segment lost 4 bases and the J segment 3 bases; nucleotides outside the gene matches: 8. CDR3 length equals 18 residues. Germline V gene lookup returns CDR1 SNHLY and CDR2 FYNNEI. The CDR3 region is CASSVGTSGRIPTDTQYF. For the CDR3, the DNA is TGTGCCAGCAGTGTCGGGACTAGCGGGAGGATCCCGACAGATACGCAGTATTTT.

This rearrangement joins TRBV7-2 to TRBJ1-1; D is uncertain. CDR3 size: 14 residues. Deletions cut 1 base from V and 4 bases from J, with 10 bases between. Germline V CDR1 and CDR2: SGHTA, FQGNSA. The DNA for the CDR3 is TGTGCCAGCAGCTTAGGCCTGGCTGTCACTGAAGCTTTCTTT. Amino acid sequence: CASSLGLAVTEAFF.

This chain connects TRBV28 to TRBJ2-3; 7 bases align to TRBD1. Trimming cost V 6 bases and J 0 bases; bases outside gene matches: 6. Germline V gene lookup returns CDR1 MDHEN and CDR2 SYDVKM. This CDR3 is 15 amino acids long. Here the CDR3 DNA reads TGTGCCAGCAGACCCTCACAGGGGAGCACAGATACGCAGTATTTT. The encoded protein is CASRPSQGSTDTQYF.

In nucleotides, the CDR3 is TGTGCCTGGAGTGTCGGTCCCACCGGGGAGCTGTTTTTT. Its protein product is CAWSVGPTGELFF. V gene TRBV30 combines with J gene TRBJ2-2; unclear D gene. Looked up from germline, CDR1 is GTSNPN and CDR2 is SVGIG (reference sequence). This CDR3 spans 13 amino acids. V lost 0 bases to trimming and J lost 4 bases, with 6 bases between them.

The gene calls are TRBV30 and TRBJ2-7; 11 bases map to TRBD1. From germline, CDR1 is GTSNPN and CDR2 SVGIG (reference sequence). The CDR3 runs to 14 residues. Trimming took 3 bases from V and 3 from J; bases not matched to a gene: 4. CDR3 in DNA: TGTGCCTGGAGGACCGGGACAGGGGGCTACGAGCAGTACTTC. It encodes CAWRTGTGGYEQYF.

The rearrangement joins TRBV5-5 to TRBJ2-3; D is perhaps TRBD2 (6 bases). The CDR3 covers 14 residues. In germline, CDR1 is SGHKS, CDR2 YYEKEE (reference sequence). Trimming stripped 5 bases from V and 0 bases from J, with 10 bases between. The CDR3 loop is CASSPLASTDTQYF. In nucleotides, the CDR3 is TGTGCCAGCAGTCCTCTAGCGAGCACAGATACGCAGTATTTT.

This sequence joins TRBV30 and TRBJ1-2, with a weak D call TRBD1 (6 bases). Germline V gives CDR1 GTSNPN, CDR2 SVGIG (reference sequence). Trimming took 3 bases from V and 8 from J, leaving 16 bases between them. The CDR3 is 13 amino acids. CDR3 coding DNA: TGTGCCTGGAGGGAAAGGGGGGAGAGGGGCTACACCTTC. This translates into CAWRERGERGYTF.

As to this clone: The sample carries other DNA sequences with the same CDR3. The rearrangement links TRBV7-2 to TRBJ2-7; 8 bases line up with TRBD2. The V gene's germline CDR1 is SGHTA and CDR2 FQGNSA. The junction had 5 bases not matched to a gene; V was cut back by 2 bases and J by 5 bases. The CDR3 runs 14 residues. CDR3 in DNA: TGTGCCAGCAGCTTACAAGCGGGAGCTAACGAGCAGTACTTC. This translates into CASSLQAGANEQYF.

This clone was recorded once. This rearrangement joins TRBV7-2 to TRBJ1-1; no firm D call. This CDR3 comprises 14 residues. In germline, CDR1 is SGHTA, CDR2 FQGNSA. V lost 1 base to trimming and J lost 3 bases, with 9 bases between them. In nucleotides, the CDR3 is TGTGCCAGCAGCTTAGGGGCAGGTTACACTGAAGCTTTCTTT. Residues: CASSLGAGYTEAFF.

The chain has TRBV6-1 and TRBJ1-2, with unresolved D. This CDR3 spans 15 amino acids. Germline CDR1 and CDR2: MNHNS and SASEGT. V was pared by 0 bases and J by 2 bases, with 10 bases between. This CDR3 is CASSEAGPENYGYTF. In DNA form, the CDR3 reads TGTGCCAGCAGTGAAGCTGGTCCGGAGAACTATGGCTACACCTTC.

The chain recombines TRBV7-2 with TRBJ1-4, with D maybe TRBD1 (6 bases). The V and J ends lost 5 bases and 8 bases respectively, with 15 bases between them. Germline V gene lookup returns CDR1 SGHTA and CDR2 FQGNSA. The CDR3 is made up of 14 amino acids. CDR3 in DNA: TGTGCCAGCAGCCCGGTCCACGGACAGGAAAAACTGTTTTTT. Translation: CASSPVHGQEKLFF.

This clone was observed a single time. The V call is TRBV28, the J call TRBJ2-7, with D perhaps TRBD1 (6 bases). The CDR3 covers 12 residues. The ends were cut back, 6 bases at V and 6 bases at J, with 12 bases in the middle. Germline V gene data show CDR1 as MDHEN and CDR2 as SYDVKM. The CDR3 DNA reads TGTGCCAGCAGACCCGGACAGAGCGAGCAGTACTTC. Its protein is CASRPGQSEQYF.

The CDR3 region is CASSVASRVGTGELFF. Written as DNA, the CDR3 is TGTGCCAGCAGCGTAGCTAGTCGCGTGGGCACCGGGGAGCTGTTTTTT. This chain links TRBV9 with TRBJ2-2; no definite D call. The V gene's germline CDR1 is SGDLS and CDR2 YYNGEE. The CDR3 loop spans 16 amino acids. Deletions cut 0 bases from V and 4 bases from J, with 13 bases between.